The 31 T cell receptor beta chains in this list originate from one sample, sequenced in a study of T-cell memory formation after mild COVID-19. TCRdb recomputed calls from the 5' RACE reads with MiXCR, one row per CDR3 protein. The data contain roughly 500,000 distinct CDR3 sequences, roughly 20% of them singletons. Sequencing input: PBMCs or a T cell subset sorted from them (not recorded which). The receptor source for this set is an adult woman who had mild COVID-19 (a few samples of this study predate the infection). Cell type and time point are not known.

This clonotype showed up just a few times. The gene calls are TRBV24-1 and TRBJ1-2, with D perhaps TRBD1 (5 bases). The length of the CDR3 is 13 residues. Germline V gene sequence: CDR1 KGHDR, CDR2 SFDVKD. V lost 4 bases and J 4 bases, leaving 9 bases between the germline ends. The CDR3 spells CATSDTGVYGYTF. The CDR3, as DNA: TGTGCCACCAGTGACACAGGAGTCTATGGCTACACCTTC.

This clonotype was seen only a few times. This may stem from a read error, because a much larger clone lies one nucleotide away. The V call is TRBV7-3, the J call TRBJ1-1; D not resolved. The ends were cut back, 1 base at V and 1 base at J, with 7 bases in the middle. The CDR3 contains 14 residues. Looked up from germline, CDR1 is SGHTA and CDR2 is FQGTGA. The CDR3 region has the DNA TGTGCCAGCAGCTTAAACCCAGGGAACACTGAAGCTTTCTTT. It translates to CASSLNPGNTEAFF.

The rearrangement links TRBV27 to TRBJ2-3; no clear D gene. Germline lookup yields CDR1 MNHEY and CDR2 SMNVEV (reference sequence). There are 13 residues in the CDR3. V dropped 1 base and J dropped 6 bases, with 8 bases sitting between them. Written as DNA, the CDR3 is TGTGCCAGCAGTTTATTCGGTGGGGATACGCAGTATTTT. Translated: CASSLFGGDTQYF.

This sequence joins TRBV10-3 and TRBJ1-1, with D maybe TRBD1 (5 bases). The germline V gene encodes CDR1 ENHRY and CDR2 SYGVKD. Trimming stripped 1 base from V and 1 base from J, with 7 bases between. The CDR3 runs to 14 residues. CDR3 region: CAISELGPNTEAFF. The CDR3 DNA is TGTGCCATCAGTGAGTTGGGACCGAACACTGAAGCTTTCTTT.

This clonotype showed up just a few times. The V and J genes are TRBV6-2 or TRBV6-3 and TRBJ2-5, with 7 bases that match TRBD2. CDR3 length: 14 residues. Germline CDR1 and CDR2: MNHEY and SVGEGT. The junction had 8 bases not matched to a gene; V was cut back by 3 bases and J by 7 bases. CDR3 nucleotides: TGTGCCAGCAGTTATCCTGGGAGGGACGGGACCCAGTACTTC. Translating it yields CASSYPGRDGTQYF.

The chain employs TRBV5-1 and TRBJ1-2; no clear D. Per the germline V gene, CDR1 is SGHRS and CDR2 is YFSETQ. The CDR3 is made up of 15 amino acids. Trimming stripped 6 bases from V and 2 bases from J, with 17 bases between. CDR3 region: CASNRLEGRNYGYTF. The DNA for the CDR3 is TGCGCCAGCAACCGTTTGGAGGGTAGAAACTATGGCTACACCTTC.

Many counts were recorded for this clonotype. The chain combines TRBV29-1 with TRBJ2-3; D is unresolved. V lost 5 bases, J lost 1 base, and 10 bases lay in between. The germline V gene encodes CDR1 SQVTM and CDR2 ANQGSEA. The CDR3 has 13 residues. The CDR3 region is CSVLIGGTDTQYF. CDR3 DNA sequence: TGCAGCGTTCTGATCGGTGGCACAGATACGCAGTATTTT.

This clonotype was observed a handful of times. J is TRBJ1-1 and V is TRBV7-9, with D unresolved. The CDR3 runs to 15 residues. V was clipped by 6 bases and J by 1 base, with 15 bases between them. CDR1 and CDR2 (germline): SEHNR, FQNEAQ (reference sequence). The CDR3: CASSPTVLENTEAFF. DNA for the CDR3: TGTGCCAGCAGTCCTACCGTCCTGGAGAACACTGAAGCTTTCTTT. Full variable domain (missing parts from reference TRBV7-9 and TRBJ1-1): DTGVSQNPRHKITKRGQNVTFRCDPISEHNRLYWYRQTLGQGPEFLTYFQNEAQLEKSRLLSDRFSAERPKGSFSTLEIQRTEQGDSAMYLCASSPTVLENTEAFFGQGTRLTVV.

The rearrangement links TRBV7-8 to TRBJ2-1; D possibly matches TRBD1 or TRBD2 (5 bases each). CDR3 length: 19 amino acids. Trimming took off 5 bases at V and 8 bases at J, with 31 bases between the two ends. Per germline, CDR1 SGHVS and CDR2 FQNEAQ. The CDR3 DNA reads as TGTGCCAGCAGCCCTCTAGTAAGTCTAGGGCAGGGAGTATCATATGAGCAGTTCTTC. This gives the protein CASSPLVSLGQGVSYEQFF.

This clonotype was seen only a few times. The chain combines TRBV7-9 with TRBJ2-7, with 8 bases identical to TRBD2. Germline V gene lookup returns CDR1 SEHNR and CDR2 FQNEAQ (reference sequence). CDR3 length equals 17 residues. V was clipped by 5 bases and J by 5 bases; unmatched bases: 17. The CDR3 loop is CASSLESPGLVRHEQYF. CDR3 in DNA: TGTGCCAGCAGCCTAGAGTCTCCGGGACTAGTTAGGCACGAGCAGTACTTC.

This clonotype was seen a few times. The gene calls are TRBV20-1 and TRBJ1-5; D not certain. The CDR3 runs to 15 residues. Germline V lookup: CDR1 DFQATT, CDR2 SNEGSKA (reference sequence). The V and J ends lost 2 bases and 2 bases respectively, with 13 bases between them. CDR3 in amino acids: CSARPSLGRNQPQHF. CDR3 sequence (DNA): TGCAGTGCTAGACCCAGCCTTGGACGCAATCAGCCCCAGCATTTT.

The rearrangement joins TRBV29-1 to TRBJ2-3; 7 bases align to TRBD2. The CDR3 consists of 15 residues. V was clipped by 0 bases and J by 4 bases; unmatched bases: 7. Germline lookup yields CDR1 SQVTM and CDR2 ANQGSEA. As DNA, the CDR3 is TGCAGCGTTGAAGAGGGGAGGGAGAACCCAGATACGCAGTATTTT. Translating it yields CSVEEGRENPDTQYF.

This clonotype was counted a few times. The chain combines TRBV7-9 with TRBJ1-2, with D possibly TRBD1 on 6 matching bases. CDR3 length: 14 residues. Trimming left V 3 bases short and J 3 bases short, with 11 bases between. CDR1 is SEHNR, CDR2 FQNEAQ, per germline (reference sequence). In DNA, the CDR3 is TGTGCCAGCAGCTTTGGGGGCACCGACTATGGCTACACCTTC. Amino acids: CASSFGGTDYGYTF.

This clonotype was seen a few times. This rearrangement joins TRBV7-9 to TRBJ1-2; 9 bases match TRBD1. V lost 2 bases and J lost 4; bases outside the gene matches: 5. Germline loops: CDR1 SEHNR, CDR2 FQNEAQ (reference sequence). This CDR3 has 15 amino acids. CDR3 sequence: CASSLPQGAIYGYTF. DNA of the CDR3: TGTGCCAGCAGCTTACCACAGGGGGCCATCTATGGCTACACCTTC.

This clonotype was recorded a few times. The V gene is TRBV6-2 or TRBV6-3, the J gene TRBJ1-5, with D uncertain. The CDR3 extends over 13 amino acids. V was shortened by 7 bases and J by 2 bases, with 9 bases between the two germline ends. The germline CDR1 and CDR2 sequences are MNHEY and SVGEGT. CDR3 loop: CASTHDRNQPQHF. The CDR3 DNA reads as TGTGCCAGCACCCATGACCGCAATCAGCCCCAGCATTTT.

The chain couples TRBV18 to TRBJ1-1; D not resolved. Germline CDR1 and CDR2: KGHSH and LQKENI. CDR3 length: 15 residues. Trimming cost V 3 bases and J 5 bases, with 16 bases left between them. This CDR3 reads CASSPSLESRTEAFF. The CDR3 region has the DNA TGTGCCAGCTCACCGAGCCTCGAGAGTAGGACTGAAGCTTTCTTT. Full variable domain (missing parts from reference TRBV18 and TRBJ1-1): NAGVMQNPRHLVRRRGQEARLRCSPMKGHSHVYWYRQLPEEGLKFMVYLQKENIIDESGMPKERFSAEFPKEGPSILRIQQVVRGDSAAYFCASSPSLESRTEAFFGQGTRLTVV.

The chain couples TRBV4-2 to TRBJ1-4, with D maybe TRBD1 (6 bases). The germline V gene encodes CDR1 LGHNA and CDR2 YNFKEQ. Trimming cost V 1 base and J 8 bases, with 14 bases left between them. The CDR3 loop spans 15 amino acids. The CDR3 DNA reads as TGTGCCAGCAGCCAAGTTTCGGGGGGCGAAGAAAAACTGTTTTTT. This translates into CASSQVSGGEEKLFF.

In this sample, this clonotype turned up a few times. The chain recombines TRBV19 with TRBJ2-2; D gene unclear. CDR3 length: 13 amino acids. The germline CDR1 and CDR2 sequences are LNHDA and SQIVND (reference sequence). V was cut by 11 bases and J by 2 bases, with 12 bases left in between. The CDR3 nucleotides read TGTGCCGGCTCACGAGAAAACACCGGGGAGCTGTTTTTT. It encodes CAGSRENTGELFF.

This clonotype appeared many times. The CDR3 DNA is TGTGCCAGCAGTTTATTAGGTGATCAGCCCCAGCATTTT. Protein: CASSLLGDQPQHF. This chain links TRBV27 with TRBJ1-5; D is undetermined. CDR3 length: 13 residues. Germline V lookup: CDR1 MNHEY, CDR2 SMNVEV (reference sequence). V lost 1 base to trimming and J lost 5 bases, with 6 bases between them.

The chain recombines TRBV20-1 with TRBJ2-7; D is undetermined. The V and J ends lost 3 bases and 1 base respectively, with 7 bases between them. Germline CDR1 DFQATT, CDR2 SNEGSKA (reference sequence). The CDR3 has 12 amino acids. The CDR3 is CSASRQSYEQYF. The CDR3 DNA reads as TGCAGTGCTAGTCGGCAGTCCTACGAGCAGTACTTC.

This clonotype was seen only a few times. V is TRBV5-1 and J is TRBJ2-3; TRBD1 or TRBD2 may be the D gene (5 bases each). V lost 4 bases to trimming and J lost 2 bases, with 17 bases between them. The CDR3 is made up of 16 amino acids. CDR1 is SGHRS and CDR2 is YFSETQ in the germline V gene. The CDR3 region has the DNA TGCGCCAGCAGCCAAGGTCGGGTAGGGACCACAGATACGCAGTATTTT. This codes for CASSQGRVGTTDTQYF.

CDR3: CASSIPGGTEAFF. CDR3 DNA sequence: TGTGCCAGCAGTATCCCCGGGGGGACTGAAGCTTTCTTT. The rearrangement joins TRBV28 to TRBJ1-1; tentative D call: TRBD1 (5 bases). Trimming removed 5 bases at V and 5 bases at J, with 12 bases between. CDR1 MDHEN and CDR2 SYDVKM come from the germline V gene. The CDR3 sequence is 13 residues long.

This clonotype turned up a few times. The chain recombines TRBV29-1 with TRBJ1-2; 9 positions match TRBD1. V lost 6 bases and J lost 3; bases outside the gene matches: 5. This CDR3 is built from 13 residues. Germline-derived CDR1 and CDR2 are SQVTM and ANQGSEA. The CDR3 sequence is CSVQGAEDYGYTF. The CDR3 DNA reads TGCAGCGTACAGGGGGCGGAGGACTATGGCTACACCTTC.

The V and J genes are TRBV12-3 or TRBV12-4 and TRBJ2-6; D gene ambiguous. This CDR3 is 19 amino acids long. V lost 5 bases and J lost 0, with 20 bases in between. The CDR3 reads CASSGYVAVTPSGANVLTF. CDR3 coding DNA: TGTGCCAGCAGTGGTTATGTGGCAGTGACGCCCTCTGGGGCCAACGTCCTGACTTTC.

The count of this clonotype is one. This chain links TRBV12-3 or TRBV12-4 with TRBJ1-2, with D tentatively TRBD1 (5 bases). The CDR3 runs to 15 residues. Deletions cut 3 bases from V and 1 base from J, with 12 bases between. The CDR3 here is CASSFSGRDNYGYTF. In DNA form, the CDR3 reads TGTGCCAGCAGTTTTTCGGGCAGGGATAACTATGGCTACACCTTC.

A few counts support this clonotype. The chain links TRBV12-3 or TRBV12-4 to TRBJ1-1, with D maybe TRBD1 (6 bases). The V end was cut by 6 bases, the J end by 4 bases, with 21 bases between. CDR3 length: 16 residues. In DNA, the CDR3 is TGTGCCAGCAGCCCGGGAGGGGGAGTCTCTGGCACTGAAGCTTTCTTT. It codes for CASSPGGGVSGTEAFF.

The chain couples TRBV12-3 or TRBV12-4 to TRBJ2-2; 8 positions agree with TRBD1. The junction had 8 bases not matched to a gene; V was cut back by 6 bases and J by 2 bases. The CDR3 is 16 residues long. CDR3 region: CASRGGRGHNTGELFF. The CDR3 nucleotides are TGTGCCAGCAGGGGGGGCAGGGGGCACAACACCGGGGAGCTGTTTTTT.

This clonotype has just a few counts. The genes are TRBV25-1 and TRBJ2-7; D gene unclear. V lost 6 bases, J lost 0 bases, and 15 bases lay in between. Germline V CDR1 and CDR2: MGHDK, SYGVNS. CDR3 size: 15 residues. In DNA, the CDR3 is TGTGCCAGCAGCCACACCGACGGGCGCTCCTACGAGCAGTACTTC. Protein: CASSHTDGRSYEQYF.

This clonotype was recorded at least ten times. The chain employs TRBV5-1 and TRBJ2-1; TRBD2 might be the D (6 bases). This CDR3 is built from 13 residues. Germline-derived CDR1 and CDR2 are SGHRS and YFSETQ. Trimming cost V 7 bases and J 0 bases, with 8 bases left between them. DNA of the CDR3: TGCGCCAGCCGGGAGAGCTCCTACAATGAGCAGTTCTTC. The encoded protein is CASRESSYNEQFF.

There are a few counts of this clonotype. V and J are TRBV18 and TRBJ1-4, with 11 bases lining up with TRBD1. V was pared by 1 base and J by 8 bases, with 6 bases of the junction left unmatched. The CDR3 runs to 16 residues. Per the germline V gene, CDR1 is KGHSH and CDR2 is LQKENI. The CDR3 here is CASSPLTGTGGEKLFF. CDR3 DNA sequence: TGTGCCAGCTCACCACTTACCGGGACAGGGGGAGAAAAACTGTTTTTT.

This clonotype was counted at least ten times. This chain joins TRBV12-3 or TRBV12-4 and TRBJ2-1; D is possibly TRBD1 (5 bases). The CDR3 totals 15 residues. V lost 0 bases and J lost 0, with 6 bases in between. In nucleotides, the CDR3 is TGTGCCAGCAGTTTAGCGGGGCGCTCCTACAATGAGCAGTTCTTC. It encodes CASSLAGRSYNEQFF.